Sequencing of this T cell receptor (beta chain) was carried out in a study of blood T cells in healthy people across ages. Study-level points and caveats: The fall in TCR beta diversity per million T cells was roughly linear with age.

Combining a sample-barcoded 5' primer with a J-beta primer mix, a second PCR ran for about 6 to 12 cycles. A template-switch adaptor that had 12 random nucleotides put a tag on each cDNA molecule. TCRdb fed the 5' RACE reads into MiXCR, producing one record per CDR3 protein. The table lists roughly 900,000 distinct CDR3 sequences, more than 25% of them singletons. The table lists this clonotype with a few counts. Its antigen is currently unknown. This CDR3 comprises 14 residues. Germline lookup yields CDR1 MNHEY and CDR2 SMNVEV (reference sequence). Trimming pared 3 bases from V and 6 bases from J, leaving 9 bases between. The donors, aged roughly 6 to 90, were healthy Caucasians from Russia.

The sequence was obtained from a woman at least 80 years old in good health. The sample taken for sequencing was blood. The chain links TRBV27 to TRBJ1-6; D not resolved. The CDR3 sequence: CASSFIQFNSPLHF. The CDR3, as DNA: TGTGCCAGCAGTTTTATTCAGTTTAATTCACCCCTCCACTTT.